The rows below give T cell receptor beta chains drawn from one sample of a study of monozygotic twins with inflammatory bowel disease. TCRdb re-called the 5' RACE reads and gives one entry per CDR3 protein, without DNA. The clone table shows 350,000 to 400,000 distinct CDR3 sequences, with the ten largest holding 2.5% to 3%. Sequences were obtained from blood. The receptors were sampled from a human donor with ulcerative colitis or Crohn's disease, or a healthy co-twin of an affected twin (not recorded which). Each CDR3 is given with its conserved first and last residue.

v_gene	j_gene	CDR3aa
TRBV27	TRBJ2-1	CASSFLSGAYNEQFF
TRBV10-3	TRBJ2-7	CAISGTQGGEQYF
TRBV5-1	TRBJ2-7	CASSLVQGGYEQYF
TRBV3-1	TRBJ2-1	CASSPAGGPETEQFF
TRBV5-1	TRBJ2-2	CASSLARANTGELFF
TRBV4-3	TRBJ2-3	CASSQVPHGTDTQYF
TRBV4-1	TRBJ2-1	CASSFGASGGPSYNEQFF
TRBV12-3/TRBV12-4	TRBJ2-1	CAIAYGTSGNEQFF
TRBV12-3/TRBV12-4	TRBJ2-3	CASTWGLAGISTDTQYF
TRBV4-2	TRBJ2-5	CASSQTRTSPQETQYF
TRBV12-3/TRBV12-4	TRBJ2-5	CASSRTGLQETQYF
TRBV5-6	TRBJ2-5	CASSLGTSGAETQYF
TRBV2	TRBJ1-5	CASQGGGGSQPQHF
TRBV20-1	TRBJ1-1	CSGVGGPTEAFF
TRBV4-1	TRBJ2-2	CASSQSGVGELFF
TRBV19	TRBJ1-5	CASSRGTGGRNQPQHF
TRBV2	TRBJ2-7	CASTGLSVAGGSYEQYF
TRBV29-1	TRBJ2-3	CSVVGGKGTDTQYF
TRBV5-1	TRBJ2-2	CASSAVYTGELFF
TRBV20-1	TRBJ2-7	CSAKTGGQTWGYEQYF
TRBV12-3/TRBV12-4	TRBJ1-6	CASSFRDLHGSYNSPLHF
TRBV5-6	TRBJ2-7	CASSLGSPSYEQYF
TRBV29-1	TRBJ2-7	CSVEDRYEQYF
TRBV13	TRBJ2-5	CASSDKETQYF
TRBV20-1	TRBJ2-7	CSASRGTGSYEQYF
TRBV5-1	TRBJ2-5	CASSLGGSGAQETQYF
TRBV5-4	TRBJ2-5	CASSSGTGTGERETQYF
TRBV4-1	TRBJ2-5	CASSQGTQLGTQYF
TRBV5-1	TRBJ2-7	CASSPRNRVDNEQYF
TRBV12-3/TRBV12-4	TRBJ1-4	CASSLAEGTAYPEKLFF
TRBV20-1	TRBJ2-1	CSAETPDQSYNEQFF
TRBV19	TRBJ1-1	CASSIVTGRGGAAFF
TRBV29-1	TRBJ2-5	CSVAETSGGETQYF
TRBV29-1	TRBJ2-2	CSVRLAEMAGELFF
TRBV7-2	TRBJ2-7	CASSFSGTVAYEQYF
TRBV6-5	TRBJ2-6	CASSYQGSGANVLTF
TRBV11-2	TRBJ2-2	CASSSTAGTARLTGELFF
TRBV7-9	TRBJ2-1	CASSPSGSSYNEQFF
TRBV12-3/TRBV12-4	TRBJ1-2	CASSLALGRETSFYGYTF
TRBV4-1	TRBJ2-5	CASSLRTAEETQYF
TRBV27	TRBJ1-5	CASSRQGKGSNQPQHF
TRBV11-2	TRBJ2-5	CASSPWTGVGETQYF
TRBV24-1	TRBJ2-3	CATSELGQGYSTDTQYF
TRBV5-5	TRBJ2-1	CASSFAGSSYNEQFF
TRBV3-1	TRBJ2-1	CASSQDRGTRMVNEQFF
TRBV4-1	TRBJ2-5	CASSQAPAERSETQYF
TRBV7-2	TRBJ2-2	CASSSMAGYTGELFF
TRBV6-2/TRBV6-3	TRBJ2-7	CASSTNGQGSYEQYF